The source of this TCR beta chain is a study of cytomegalovirus exposure and HLA in healthy donors. General observations from the study: Confirmation was obtained in vitro that three CMV-associated chains are specific for CMV antigens. Rates of TCR association differed by HLA locus in a later analysis, with DRB1 highest and HLA-C lowest. Reports indicated that the classifier achieved high specificity and sensitivity in diagnosing cytomegalovirus status.

PCR amplification relied on 60 Vbeta primers (plus 13 Jbeta primers). Clones were read by immunoSEQ multiplex PCR, and TCRdb kept only the in-frame ones, dropping some. Here the sample spans 65,000 to 85,000 clones, approximately 84% being singletons. The donors gave bone marrow, and they were healthy. Per the germline V gene, CDR1 is MNHEY and CDR2 is SVGAGI. This CDR3 has 13 residues. Trimming took 7 bases from V and 4 from J, leaving 11 bases between them. Regarding this clone: Its antigen is still unknown.

The material sequenced was PBMCs. This chain uses TRBV6-5 with TRBJ1-3, with D unclear. This clonotype originated in a woman aged 50 to 60 in good health and CMV-seronegative. CDR3 sequence: CASIGEQGNTIYF. DNA of the CDR3: TGTGCCAGCATCGGGGAGCAGGGAAACACCATATATTTT.